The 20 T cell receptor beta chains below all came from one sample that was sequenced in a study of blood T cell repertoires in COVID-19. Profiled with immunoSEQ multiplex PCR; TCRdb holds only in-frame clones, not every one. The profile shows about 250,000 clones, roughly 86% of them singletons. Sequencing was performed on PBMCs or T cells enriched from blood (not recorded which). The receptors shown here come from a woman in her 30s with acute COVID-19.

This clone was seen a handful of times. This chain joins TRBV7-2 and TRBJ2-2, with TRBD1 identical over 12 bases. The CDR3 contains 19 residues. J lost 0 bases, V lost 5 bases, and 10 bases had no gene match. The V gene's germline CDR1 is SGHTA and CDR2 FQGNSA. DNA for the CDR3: TGTGCCAGCAGCATAACCGGGACAGGGGGCTTCACGAACACCGGGGAGCTGTTTTTT. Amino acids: CASSITGTGGFTNTGELFF.

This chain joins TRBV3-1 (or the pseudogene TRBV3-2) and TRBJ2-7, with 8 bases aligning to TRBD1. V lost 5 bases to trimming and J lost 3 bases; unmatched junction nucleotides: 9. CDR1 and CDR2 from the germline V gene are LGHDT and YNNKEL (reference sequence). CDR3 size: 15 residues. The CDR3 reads CASSFRGQVIYEQYF. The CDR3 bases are TGTGCCAGCAGCTTCCGGGGACAGGTGATCTACGAGCAGTACTTC.

This chain's CDR3 is CASSRPTSGGRELFF. In DNA form, the CDR3 reads TGTGCCAGCAGCCGACCTACTAGCGGGGGCCGGGAGCTGTTTTTT. J is TRBJ2-2 and V is TRBV3-1 (or the pseudogene TRBV3-2); TRBD2 aligns across 11 bases. The ends lost 4 bases at V and 9 bases at J; junction bases unmatched: 7. Per the germline V gene, CDR1 is LGHDT and CDR2 is YNNKEL (reference sequence). The CDR3 loop spans 15 amino acids.

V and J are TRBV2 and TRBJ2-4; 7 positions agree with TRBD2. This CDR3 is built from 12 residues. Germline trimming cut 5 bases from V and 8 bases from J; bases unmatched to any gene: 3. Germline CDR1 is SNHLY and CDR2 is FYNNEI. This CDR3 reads CASSPREDIQYF. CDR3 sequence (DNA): TGTGCCAGCAGTCCTCGGGAGGACATTCAGTACTTC.

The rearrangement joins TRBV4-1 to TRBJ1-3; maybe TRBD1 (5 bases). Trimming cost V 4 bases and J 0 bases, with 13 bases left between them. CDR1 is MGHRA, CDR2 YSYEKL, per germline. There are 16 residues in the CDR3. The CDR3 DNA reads TGCGCCAGCAGCCGAACCAGGGTGGGCTCTGGAAACACCATATATTTT. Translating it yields CASSRTRVGSGNTIYF.

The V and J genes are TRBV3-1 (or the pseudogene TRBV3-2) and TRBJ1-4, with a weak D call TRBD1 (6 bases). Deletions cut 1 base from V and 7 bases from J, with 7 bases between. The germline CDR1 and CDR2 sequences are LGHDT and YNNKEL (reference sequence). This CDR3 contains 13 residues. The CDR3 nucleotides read TGTGCCAGCAGCCAAGTGGGGGCTGAAAAACTGTTTTTT. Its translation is CASSQVGAEKLFF.

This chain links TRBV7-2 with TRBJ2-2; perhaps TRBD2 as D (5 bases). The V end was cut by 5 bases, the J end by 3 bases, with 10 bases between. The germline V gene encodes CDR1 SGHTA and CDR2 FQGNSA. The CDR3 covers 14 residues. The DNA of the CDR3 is TGTGCCAGCAGCGGAGGAAGAGACACCGGGGAGCTGTTTTTT. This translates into CASSGGRDTGELFF.

The CDR3 bases are TGTGCCAGCAGCGCCACCCAGGGTTCACCCCTCCACTTT. Its translation: CASSATQGSPLHF. The chain carries TRBV7-9 and TRBJ1-6; D might be TRBD1 (5 bases). Germline V gene data show CDR1 as SEHNR and CDR2 as FQNEAQ (reference sequence). The CDR3 is made up of 13 amino acids. Trimming stripped 5 bases from V and 9 bases from J, with 11 bases between. Full variable domain (remainder filled in from reference TRBV7-9 and TRBJ1-6): DTGVSQNPRHKITKRGQNVTFRCDPISEHNRLYWYRQTLGQGPEFLTYFQNEAQLEKSRLLSDRFSAERPKGSFSTLEIQRTEQGDSAMYLCASSATQGSPLHFGNGTRLTVT.

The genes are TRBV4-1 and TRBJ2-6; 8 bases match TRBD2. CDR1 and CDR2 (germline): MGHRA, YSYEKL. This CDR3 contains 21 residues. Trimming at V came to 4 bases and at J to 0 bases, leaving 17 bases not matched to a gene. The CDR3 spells CASSPRAGGGRLSSGANVLTF. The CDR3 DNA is TGCGCCAGCAGCCCCAGAGCTGGCGGGGGGCGACTGAGCTCTGGGGCCAACGTCCTGACTTTC.

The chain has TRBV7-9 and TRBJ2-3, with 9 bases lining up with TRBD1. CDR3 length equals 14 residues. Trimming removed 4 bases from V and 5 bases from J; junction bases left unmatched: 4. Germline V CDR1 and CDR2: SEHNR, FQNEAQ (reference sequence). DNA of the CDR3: TGTGCCAGCAGCTCGGGACAGGGAGGAGATACGCAGTATTTT. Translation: CASSSGQGGDTQYF.

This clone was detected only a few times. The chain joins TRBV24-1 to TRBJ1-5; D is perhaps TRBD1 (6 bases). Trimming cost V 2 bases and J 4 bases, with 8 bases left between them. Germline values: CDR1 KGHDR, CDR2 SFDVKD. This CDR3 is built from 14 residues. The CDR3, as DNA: TGTGCCACCAGTGATTCGGACAGTAATCAGCCCCAGCATTTT. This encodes CATSDSDSNQPQHF.

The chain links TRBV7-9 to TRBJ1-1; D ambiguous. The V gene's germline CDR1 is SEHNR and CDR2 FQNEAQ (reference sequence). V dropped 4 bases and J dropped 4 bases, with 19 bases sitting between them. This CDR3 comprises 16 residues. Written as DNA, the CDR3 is TGTGCCAGCAGCTCCCCTTTATACGCGGGTGGCACTGAAGCTTTCTTT. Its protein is CASSSPLYAGGTEAFF.

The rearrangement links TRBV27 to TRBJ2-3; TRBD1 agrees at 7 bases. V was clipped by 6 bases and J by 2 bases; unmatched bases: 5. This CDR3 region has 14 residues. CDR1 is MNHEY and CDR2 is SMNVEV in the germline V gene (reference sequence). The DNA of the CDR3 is TGTGCCAGCAGCCCCACAGGGGTCACAGATACGCAGTATTTT. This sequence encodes CASSPTGVTDTQYF.

CDR3 sequence reads: CASRQATLDSNQPQHF. CDR3 nucleotides: TGCGCCAGCAGACAGGCAACGCTAGATAGCAATCAGCCCCAGCATTTT. This chain uses TRBV4-1 with TRBJ1-5; D might be TRBD1 (5 bases). V lost 6 bases and J 0 bases, leaving 15 bases between the germline ends. CDR1 MGHRA and CDR2 YSYEKL come from the germline V gene. CDR3 length equals 16 residues.

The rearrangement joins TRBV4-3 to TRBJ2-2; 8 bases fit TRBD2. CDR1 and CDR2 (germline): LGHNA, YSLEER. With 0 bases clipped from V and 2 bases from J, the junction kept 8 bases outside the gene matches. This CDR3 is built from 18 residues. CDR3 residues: CASSQDPISGVNTGELFF. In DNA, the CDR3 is TGCGCCAGCAGCCAAGATCCTATTAGCGGGGTAAACACCGGGGAGCTGTTTTTT.

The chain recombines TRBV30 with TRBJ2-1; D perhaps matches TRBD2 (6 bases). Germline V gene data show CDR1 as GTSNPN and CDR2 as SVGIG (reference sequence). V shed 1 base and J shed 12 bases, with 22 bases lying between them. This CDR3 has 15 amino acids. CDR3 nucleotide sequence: TGTGCCTGGAGTGGGGGGGAAATGGACGGGCTAAGGCAGTTCTTC. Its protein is CAWSGGEMDGLRQFF.

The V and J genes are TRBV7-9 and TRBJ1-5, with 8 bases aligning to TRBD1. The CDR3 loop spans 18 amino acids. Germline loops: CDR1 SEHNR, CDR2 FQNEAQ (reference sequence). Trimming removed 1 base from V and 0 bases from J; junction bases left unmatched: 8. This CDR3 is CASSLGGTGGYSNQPQHF. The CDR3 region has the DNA TGTGCCAGCAGCTTAGGGGGGACAGGTGGATATAGCAATCAGCCCCAGCATTTT.

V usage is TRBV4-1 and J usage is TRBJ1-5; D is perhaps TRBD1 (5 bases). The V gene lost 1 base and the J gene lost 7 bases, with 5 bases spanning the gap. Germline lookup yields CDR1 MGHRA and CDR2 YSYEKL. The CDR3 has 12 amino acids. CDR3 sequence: CASSQGGQPQHF. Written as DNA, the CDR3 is TGCGCCAGCAGCCAAGGGGGCCAGCCCCAGCATTTT.

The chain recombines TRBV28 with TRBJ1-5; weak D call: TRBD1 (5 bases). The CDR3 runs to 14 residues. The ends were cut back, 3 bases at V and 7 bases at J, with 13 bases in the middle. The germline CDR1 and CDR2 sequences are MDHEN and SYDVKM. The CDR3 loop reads CASSFERGNQPQHF. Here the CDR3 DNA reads TGTGCCAGCAGTTTCGAAAGGGGAAACCAGCCCCAGCATTTT.

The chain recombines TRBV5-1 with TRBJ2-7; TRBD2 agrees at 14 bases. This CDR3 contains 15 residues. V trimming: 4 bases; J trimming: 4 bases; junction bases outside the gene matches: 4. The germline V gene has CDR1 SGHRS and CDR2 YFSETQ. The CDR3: CASSMTSGGAYEQYF. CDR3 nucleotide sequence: TGCGCCAGCAGCATGACTAGCGGGGGGGCGTACGAGCAGTACTTC.